Included here is one T cell receptor (beta chain) sequence, with context. This record comes from a study of PD-L1 blockade in urothelial cancer. About the study: Of some 30 patients, some 25 were males with bladder-origin urothelial cancer. Anywhere from 0 to 3 prior chemotherapy regimens had been received by patients.

Sample numbers ranged from 1 to 8 per patient, encompassing pretreatment and on-treatment collections. Spike-ins of synthetic TCR analog templates went into each PCR. Data came from immunoSEQ multiplex PCR; TCRdb stores just in-frame clones and leaves some out. The data hold some 47,000 clones, with about four fifths observed a single time. V dropped 5 bases and J dropped 4; count of bases not matched to a gene: 8. Germline V lookup: CDR1 SGHTA, CDR2 FQGNSA. This CDR3 spans 15 amino acids. Specimen: PBMCs, collected around atezolizumab (anti-PD-L1) treatment. This sequence originates from a man between 65 and 85 years old with urothelial cancer. The V gene is TRBV7-2, the J gene TRBJ2-5; 9 bases align to TRBD1. In DNA form, the CDR3 reads TGTGCCAGCAGCCCGAGACAGGGGGGGCGAGAGACCCAGTACTTC. This encodes CASSPRQGGRETQYF.